This T cell receptor (beta chain) was documented in a study of CXCR3-negative and CXCR3-positive naive CD8 T cells. About this clonotype itself: Its antigen is still unknown.

5' RACE that incorporated UMI labels was used to prepare the TRB cDNA libraries. Following a re-call of the 5' RACE reads, TCRdb has one entry per CDR3 protein and lacks DNA. The sample data list around 92,000 distinct CDR3 sequences. Study results and caveats: TRBV-TRBJ usage matched between naive CXCR3-negative and CXCR3-positive cells but not between memory cells. CXCR3-positive naive cells had more hydrophobic TRB CDR3s than CXCR3-negative naive cells.

The CDR3 runs 14 residues. The chain uses TRBV12-3 or TRBV12-4 and TRBJ2-7. The source is a human donor in good health. Some clones in this sample may be carry-over from other donors' samples. Sequenced: naive CXCR3- CD8+ T cells from blood. Subset given: CD45RO-CCR7+CD27+CD95- naive CD8+ T cells lacking CXCR3 (TNR3-). This chain's CDR3 is CASTRTGESYEQYF.